The 6 T cell receptor beta chains below were found in one sample sequenced in a study of blood T cell repertoires in COVID-19. Method: immunoSEQ multiplex PCR; TCRdb's copy keeps in-frame clones and lacks some. Of some 150,000 clones detected, roughly 80% appear once; the ten largest clones hold around 2.4%. Sample: peripheral blood. These receptor sequences come from a human donor with acute or convalescent COVID-19. The donor label of this sample is uncertain.

There are a few counts of this clone. V gene TRBV10-3 combines with J gene TRBJ1-1; TRBD1 matches 7 bases. Trimming took 4 bases from V and 1 from J; bases not matched to a gene: 3. This CDR3 has 14 amino acids. Germline CDR1 and CDR2: ENHRY and SYGVKD. The CDR3 nucleotides read TGTGCCATCAGTGGGACAGGTGAGAACACTGAAGCTTTCTTT. Its protein product is CAISGTGENTEAFF.

The V and J genes are TRBV5-1 and TRBJ1-6; TRBD1 agrees at 8 bases. Germline loops: CDR1 SGHRS, CDR2 YFSETQ. CDR3 length equals 15 residues. V shed 2 bases and J 9 bases; nucleotides not matched to a gene: 7. This chain's CDR3 is CASSFGTGDGSPLHF. As DNA, the CDR3 is TGCGCCAGCAGCTTTGGGACAGGCGATGGTTCACCCCTCCACTTT.

V gene TRBV9 combines with J gene TRBJ2-3, with 12 bases aligning to TRBD2. V trimming: 3 bases; J trimming: 1 base; junction bases outside the gene matches: 9. The CDR3 consists of 18 residues. In germline, CDR1 is SGDLS, CDR2 YYNGEE. CDR3 amino acids: CASSAGLAGRGGTDTQYF. DNA for the CDR3: TGTGCCAGCAGCGCTGGACTAGCGGGGAGGGGGGGCACAGATACGCAGTATTTT.

CDR3 nucleotides: TGTGCCAGCAGCTTGCAGGGTTCTGGAAACACCATATATTTT. As protein: CASSLQGSGNTIYF. The V call is TRBV5-4, the J call TRBJ1-3; D perhaps matches TRBD1 (5 bases). With 1 base removed from V and 1 base from J, the gap between germline ends came to 6 bases. This CDR3 is built from 14 residues. Germline values: CDR1 SGHNT, CDR2 YYREEE (reference sequence).

The rearrangement joins TRBV30 to TRBJ2-3; perhaps TRBD2 as D (6 bases). CDR1 and CDR2 (germline): GTSNPN, SVGIG (reference sequence). This CDR3 is 13 amino acids long. Trimming cost V 3 bases and J 1 base, with 8 bases left between them. The chain's CDR3 is CAWSGGGTDTQYF. For the CDR3, the DNA is TGTGCCTGGAGCGGCGGGGGCACAGATACGCAGTATTTT.

This rearrangement joins TRBV3-1 (or the pseudogene TRBV3-2) to TRBJ2-3, with D possibly matching TRBD2 (7 bases). The CDR3 spans 17 residues. The V gene lost 0 bases and the J gene lost 4 bases, with 17 bases spanning the gap. The germline CDR1 and CDR2 sequences are LGHDT and YNNKEL (reference sequence). The CDR3 coding sequence is TGTGCCAGCAGCCAAGATACAATCCGGGGGGCGGCAGATACGCAGTATTTT. This sequence encodes CASSQDTIRGAADTQYF.